This T cell receptor (beta chain) is drawn from a study of T cell clonality in common variable immunodeficiency (dated by TCRdb to about 2015). Findings and caveats that apply to the study as a whole: Fewer deletions and N-nucleotide insertions were reportedly observed in CVID TCRbeta sequences, and highly modified clones with 13 or more V deletions were reportedly absent from CVID TCRbeta sequences. Despite equal DNA input, controls averaged approximately 74,000 unique sequences per sample versus about 31,547 in CVID samples. Correlations between repertoire features and clinical complications were limited by patient heterogeneity within the CVID cohort. CVID subjects shared fewer TCRbeta clones with each other than healthy controls did (p < 0.0001). TCRbeta clonality was higher in CVID subjects than in healthy controls (t-test p = 0.018), and the increase was most characteristic of about a third of subjects. The authors noted that sequencing repertoires of T cell subpopulations would be needed to clarify what caused the increased clonality in CVID.

For sequencing, equivalent amounts of genomic DNA were input from CVID and control samples. For every sample, a 60 bp segment covering the rearranged TCRbeta CDR3 region was amplified and then sequenced. The immunoSEQ assay, a bias-corrected multiplex PCR combined with high-throughput sequencing, was used to amplify TCRbeta. Per the source publication's procedure: Every unique nucleotide sequence was considered a clone and was annotated with V, D and J genes, copy number and frequency. Sequences were labeled productive if in frame, and non-productive if out of frame or containing stop codons. As previously described, Shannon's entropy was used to calculate clonality. The predicted amino acid sequences of productive clones were used to derive the mean CDR3 Kyte-Doolittle hydropathy. Hierarchical clustering of scaled V gene usage was performed with the R hclust function using Manhattan distance and complete linkage. Sharing of clones by CDR3 amino acid sequence was evaluated by resampling 12 repertoires per group over 100 rounds. Repertoires were searched for approximately 70 published EBV-specific and fewer than 300 published CMV-specific TCRbeta sequences. After two CVID samples that produced fewer than 10,000 sequences were dropped from the analysis, around 41 CVID repertoires remained. TCRdb mirrors the immuneACCESS table, restricted to in-frame sequences. Some clones are absent from its copies; in checked studies, under half trace to an unresolved V gene, and the reason for the others is unknown. The V and J calls and clone size are taken from that table; D and trimming were inferred from the DNA. Across this sample, roughly 25,000 clones were tabulated and none appeared just once. In total, the top ten clones hold about 24% of the sample.

The CDR3 runs 14 residues from the cysteine to the phenylalanine. Part of the CDR3 DNA is given, 33 bases translated from base 1. The germline V gene gives CDR1 as SQVTM and CDR2 as ANQGSEA. Cut back by 6 bases and 3 bases, the V and J ends lie 12 bases apart. Diagnosis of CVID followed standard criteria, namely serum IgG, IgA and/or IgM below the normal range together with specific antibody deficiency. The CVID group comprised about 46 subjects, about 15 female and around 30 male, aged roughly 8 to 65 years with a mean age of around 36. Most of the CVID patients and most of the healthy controls were of Caucasian heritage. All CVID subjects had received replacement immunoglobulin therapy for at least one year at the time of study participation. No CVID subject was ill or taking immunomodulatory or immunosuppressive medication when blood was collected. Heparinized peripheral whole blood samples of about 4.5 to 9 ml were collected from each donor. Genomic DNA from adults with common variable immune deficiency (CVID) and from healthy adult controls was used to sequence TCRbeta CDR3 repertoires. Diluted blood was subjected to density centrifugation over Hypaque 1077 or Ficoll-Paque for isolation of peripheral blood mononuclear cells. Genomic DNA was obtained from unsorted mononuclear cells through either Qiagen column purification or a centrifugation-based method.

This clone was observed at least ten times. Its binding antigen is unknown. The read falls 3 residues short of the CDR3 end, and the missing part is taken from the germline J gene. This clonotype was sampled from a human donor with common variable immunodeficiency. Sequencing was performed on peripheral blood mononuclear cells. The V and J segments used are TRBV29-1 and TRBJ2-6; a confident D gene designation cannot be given. CDR3 DNA, as far as it was read: TGCAGCGTACCCCTCGGTGGTGGGGCCAACGTC. It translates to CSVPLGGGANV. The entire CDR3 reads CSVPLGGGANVLTF.